A single sample gave rise to the 8 T cell receptor beta chains below, sequenced in a study of early T cells in non-severe SARS-CoV-2 infection. From the 5' RACE reads, TCRdb called clonotypes with MiXCR, one entry per CDR3 protein. This sample has approximately 70,000 distinct CDR3 sequences, with 9.5% to 15% found just once. The specimen comprised whole blood, sampled at baseline. The receptors were sampled from an adult who was a healthcare worker with PCR-confirmed SARS-CoV-2 infection or an uninfected control (not recorded which).

This clonotype was counted between two and nine times. This chain joins TRBV7-9 and TRBJ2-5; TRBD1 matches 8 bases. The V gene's germline CDR1 is SEHNR and CDR2 FQNEAQ (reference sequence). The CDR3 runs to 14 residues. With 3 bases clipped from V and 4 bases from J, the junction kept 4 bases outside the gene matches. CDR3 protein: CASSLAGGGETQYF. The CDR3 DNA follows: TGTGCCAGCAGCTTGGCAGGGGGCGGAGAGACCCAGTACTTC.

The chain has TRBV7-9 and TRBJ2-1; the D gene could be TRBD1 or TRBD2 (5 bases each). CDR1 is SEHNR and CDR2 is FQNEAQ in the germline V gene (reference sequence). There are 15 residues in the CDR3. The germline V and J ends were trimmed by 3 bases and 2 bases, with 11 bases remaining between them. CDR3 in amino acids: CASSFTGAPYNEQFF. The CDR3 nucleotides read TGTGCCAGCAGCTTTACCGGGGCCCCCTACAATGAGCAGTTCTTC. Looking up the rest from reference TRBV7-9 and TRBJ2-1 gives the full variable domain: DTGVSQNPRHKITKRGQNVTFRCDPISEHNRLYWYRQTLGQGPEFLTYFQNEAQLEKSRLLSDRFSAERPKGSFSTLEIQRTEQGDSAMYLCASSFTGAPYNEQFFGPGTRLTVL.

The J gene is TRBJ2-5, the V gene TRBV20-1; D not resolved. V gave up 3 bases and J gave up 7 bases, with 12 bases separating them. This CDR3 has 12 residues. Germline V gene sequence: CDR1 DFQATT, CDR2 SNEGSKA (reference sequence). The CDR3 coding sequence is TGCAGTGCTAGCCCAGGAGTGTGGACCCAGTACTTC. Residues: CSASPGVWTQYF.

The chain recombines TRBV11-2 with TRBJ2-5; a possible D gene is TRBD2 (6 bases). The CDR3 consists of 16 residues. Trimming pared 1 base from V and 5 bases from J, leaving 17 bases between. The germline gives CDR1 SGHAT, CDR2 FQNNGV. The CDR3 coding sequence is TGTGCCAGCAGCTTAGGCCAGAAGGAGGGGAAGGAGACCCAGTACTTC. Translated: CASSLGQKEGKETQYF.

This clonotype has only a few counts. V and J are TRBV12-3 or TRBV12-4 and TRBJ1-1; D unresolved. The CDR3 is 11 residues long. Trimming removed 8 bases from V and 1 base from J, with 5 bases in between. CDR3 residues: CASRRNTEAFF. The CDR3 DNA follows: TGTGCCAGCCGGCGGAACACTGAAGCTTTCTTT.

The rearrangement links TRBV4-1 to TRBJ1-5; no definite D call. Germline values: CDR1 MGHRA, CDR2 YSYEKL. Trimming removed 0 bases from V and 7 bases from J, with 7 bases in between. CDR3 length equals 13 residues. The CDR3, as DNA: TGCGCCAGCAGCCAAGATCTTAGGCAGCCCCAGCATTTT. This gives the protein CASSQDLRQPQHF.

The chain couples TRBV2 to TRBJ1-1; 8 bases are a match to TRBD1. Per the germline V gene, CDR1 is SNHLY and CDR2 is FYNNEI. V dropped 8 bases and J dropped 4; count of bases not matched to a gene: 6. The CDR3 has 13 amino acids. In DNA form, the CDR3 reads TGTGCCAGCGGGCGCGACAGGGGCACTGAAGCTTTCTTT. Translation gives CASGRDRGTEAFF.

This rearrangement joins TRBV3-1 to TRBJ1-4, with 12 nucleotides matching TRBD1. Germline V CDR1 and CDR2: LGHDT, YNNKEL (reference sequence). The CDR3 is 16 amino acids. V shed 0 bases and J 10 bases; nucleotides not matched to a gene: 6. This CDR3 reads CASSQDLGTGGGKLFF. CDR3 DNA sequence: TGTGCCAGCAGCCAAGATCTTGGGACAGGGGGCGGAAAACTGTTTTTT.